This T cell receptor (beta chain) was captured by sequencing in a study of blood T cell repertoires in COVID-19. Study-level background: Specimens from acute and convalescent COVID-19 originated in the United States, Italy and Spain. In each case, the material was cDNA or gDNA derived from T cells, B-cell-depleted T cells, or PBMCs.

J gave up 3 bases and V 5 bases, and 4 bases lay outside the gene matches. Per the germline V gene, CDR1 is LNHDA and CDR2 is SQIVND (reference sequence). This CDR3 has 14 amino acids. Seattle enrolled patients during active infection and tracked them longitudinally. Original methodology: Reference gene primer amplification yielded estimated nucleated cell counts. The table came from immunoSEQ multiplex PCR; TCRdb's copy has only in-frame clones and leaves some out. V, J and clone size were drawn from that table, and D and trimming were deduced from the DNA. The top ten clones hold 2.4% of a sample with 200,000 to 250,000 clones, 85% of them seen once.

The sequencing input was peripheral blood. The genes are TRBV19 and TRBJ1-5, with 7 bases that match TRBD1. This TCR was recovered from a woman between 70 and 85 years old with COVID-19, enrolled during active disease. Here the CDR3 DNA reads TGTGCCAGTAGTTTTACAGGGGTCAATCAGCCCCAGCATTTT. It is translated as CASSFTGVNQPQHF.